The present entry profiles one T cell receptor (beta chain) with its context. The entry originates in a study of glioma-infiltrating T cells after dendritic cell vaccination. In the study overall: Patients had newly diagnosed or recurrent glioblastoma and received dendritic cell vaccines. Treatment, given 2003 to 2012, was autologous tumor lysate-pulsed dendritic cell vaccination.

V was pared by 8 bases and J by 5 bases, with 8 bases of the junction left unmatched. The CDR3 runs 14 residues. Germline-derived CDR1 and CDR2 are MNHNS and SASEGT. Patients had residual fresh-frozen tumor tissue and more than two years of survival data. TCRdb's table, derived via immunoSEQ multiplex PCR, lists solely in-frame clones and lacks some. This table has about 49,000 clones, approximately 85% appearing once. The source of this sequence is a human donor with glioblastoma. This sample comprised blood, obtained before dendritic cell vaccination. The rearrangement uses TRBV6-1 and TRBJ1-4; TRBD1 matches at 7 bases. DNA of the CDR3: TGTGCCAGCGGCATTGGGACAGCAAATGAAAAACTGTTTTTT. Encoded protein: CASGIGTANEKLFF.